This TCR beta chain was obtained from a study of CD8+ T cells in alopecia areata. The wider study: Those treated were given oral tofacitinib at 5 to 10 mg twice daily. After 6 to 18 months of tofacitinib, follow-up continued 6 months off drug.

cDNA reverse transcribed from extracted RNA served as the sequencing template. Clones were sequenced by immunoSEQ multiplex PCR, and TCRdb holds only the in-frame ones, with some missing. Among some 99,000 clones, about 58% were seen once, and the ten largest hold roughly a sixth. Study outcomes and limitations: Scalp sample data also include resident alphabeta T cells from normal skin. The treated group had a single nonresponder, limiting CD8+ expansion-response conclusions.

Remarks on this clone: Its target is unknown.

Trimming shortened V by 0 bases and J by 5 bases, and 13 bases separated the two germline ends. The CDR3 has 15 residues. CDR1 is SGHDN, CDR2 FVKESK, per germline. As to treatment: oral pan-JAK inhibitor, 5-10 mg twice daily. The sequence was obtained from a human donor with alopecia areata. The material was CD8+ T cells sorted from blood, obtained at week 4, from a patient treated with tofacitinib. V usage is TRBV14 and J usage is TRBJ1-2; no reliable D call. The CDR3 reads CASSQDFRERYGYTF. CDR3 bases: TGTGCCAGCAGCCAAGATTTCCGGGAGCGGTATGGCTACACCTTC.